This T cell receptor (beta chain) appears in the sequencing data of a study of CD8 T cells in Susac syndrome. TCR beta was sequenced from blood CD8+ and CD4+ T cells. Negative isolation was used for CD8+ and CD4+ T cells, and FACS enrichment was applied to TEMRA cells. The CDR3 extends over 13 amino acids. Germline assignment: CDR1 SEHNR and CDR2 FQNEAQ (reference sequence). Trimming took 5 bases from V and 3 from J, leaving 11 bases between them. Overall study findings and caveats: The authors found around 15 Susac-specific public clones in total CD8+ repertoires and five or six in CD8+ TEMRA repertoires.

The RNA, roughly 0.45 to 1 ug, was put through reverse transcription using random hexamers. The authors amplified TCR beta CDR3 across 54 Vbeta and 13 Jbeta using immunoSEQ multiplex PCR. TCRdb itself ran the immunoSEQ multiplex PCR reads through MiXCR, one entry per CDR3 protein. The sample shows fewer than 85,000 distinct CDR3 sequences, 94% of them seen only once. Of note for this clonotype: Antigen unknown.

The sequencing input was CD8+ T cells from PBMCs. This sequence was found in a human donor with Susac syndrome. The chain has TRBV7-9 and TRBJ2-7; D possibly uses TRBD1 or TRBD2 (5 bases each). This chain's CDR3 is CASSPQGRYEQYF. The CDR3 bases are TGTGCCAGCAGCCCTCAGGGACGCTACGAGCAGTACTTC.